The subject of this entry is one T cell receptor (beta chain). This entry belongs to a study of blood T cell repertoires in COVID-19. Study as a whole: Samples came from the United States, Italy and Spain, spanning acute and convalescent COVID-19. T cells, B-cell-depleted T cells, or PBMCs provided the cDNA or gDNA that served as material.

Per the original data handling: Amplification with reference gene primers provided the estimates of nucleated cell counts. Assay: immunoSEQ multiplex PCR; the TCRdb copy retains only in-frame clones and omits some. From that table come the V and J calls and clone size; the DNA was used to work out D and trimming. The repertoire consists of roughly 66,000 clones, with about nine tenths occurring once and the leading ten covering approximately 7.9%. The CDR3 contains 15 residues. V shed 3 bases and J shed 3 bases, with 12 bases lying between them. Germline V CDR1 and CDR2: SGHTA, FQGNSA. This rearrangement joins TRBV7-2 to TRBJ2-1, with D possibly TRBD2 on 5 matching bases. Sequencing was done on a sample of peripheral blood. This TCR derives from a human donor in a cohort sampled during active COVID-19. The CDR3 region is CASSLSEGSYNEQFF. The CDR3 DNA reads TGTGCCAGCAGCTTGTCCGAAGGGAGCTACAATGAGCAGTTCTTC.